This T cell receptor (beta chain) stems from a study of PD-1 blockade in mismatch repair-deficient tumors. Overall study findings and caveats: Tumor-resident clones, often undetectable pretreatment in blood, expanded then contracted after pembrolizumab.

As regards this clone: Its antigen is currently unknown.

Mismatch repair deficiency was confirmed in all patients, by PCR or immunohistochemistry. This table comes from immunoSEQ multiplex PCR, and its TCRdb copy is limited to in-frame clones, with some not included. The sample lists 80,000 to 100,000 clones, roughly 80% occurring once. CDR3 length: 18 amino acids. Deletions cut 1 base from V and 4 bases from J, with 22 bases between. Germline CDR1 LGHNA, CDR2 YSLEER. The rearrangement joins TRBV4-3 to TRBJ1-1; maybe TRBD1 (6 bases). The TCR was taken from an adult with mismatch repair-deficient cancer. The sequencing here drew on peripheral blood, taken 12 weeks after starting pembrolizumab. The CDR3 sequence: CASSQANIHRGLGTEAFF. CDR3 coding DNA: TGCGCCAGCAGCCAAGCAAATATTCATCGGGGGCTTGGCACTGAAGCTTTCTTT.